This T cell receptor beta chain comes out of a study of cytomegalovirus exposure and HLA in healthy donors. Points from the study as a whole: Clonal expansion was found to be greater in HLA-associated TCR beta chains than in equally common others in a later analysis. Several V segments, TRBV6-2 and TRBV6-3 among them, could not be told apart and were dropped. Across HLA loci, a later analysis found differing TCR association rates, with DRB1 most and HLA-C fewest.

Though nominally healthy at sampling, donors likely had unrecorded immune exposures. The study ran its PCR with 60 Vbeta and 13 Jbeta primers. Sequenced by immunoSEQ multiplex PCR; TCRdb stores in-frame clones only, minus some. The top ten clones hold approximately 19% of a sample with roughly 54,000 clones, 70% of them seen once. Trimming stripped 6 bases from V and 6 bases from J, with 19 bases between. Germline values: CDR1 LNHNV, CDR2 YYDKDF (reference sequence). The CDR3 sequence is 15 residues long. Worth noting for this clone: Its antigen is unidentified.

The sample was PBMCs. The source is a woman aged 55-69 years in good health and CMV-seropositive. V usage is TRBV15 and J usage is TRBJ2-3; possible D gene TRBD2, 6 bases. This CDR3 is CATRVGTPGLDTQYF. The CDR3 nucleotides read TGTGCCACCAGAGTCGGGACTCCCGGATTGGATACGCAGTATTTT. Based on the CDR3 plus reference TRBV15 and TRBJ2-3, the full variable domain is DAMVIQNPRYQVTQFGKPVTLSCSQTLNHNVMYWYQQKSSQAPKLLFHYYDKDFNNEADTPDNFQSRRPNTSFCFLDIRSPGLGDTAMYLCATRVGTPGLDTQYFGPGTRLTVL.